Presented here are 9 T cell receptor beta chains from one specimen sequenced in a study of blood T cells in healthy people across ages. Together with a sample-barcoded 5' primer, a J-beta primer mix was included in a second PCR lasting about 6 to 11 cycles. TCRdb called the 5' RACE reads again in MiXCR, with one record for every CDR3 protein. Found here are 1.6 million or so distinct CDR3 sequences, approximately 32% of them singletons; the top ten hold over 9%. Material: blood. All receptors come from a woman younger than 45 in good health.

As regards this clonotype: A junction boundary mismatches the germline segment, possibly from a read error. This chain links TRBV5-1 with TRBJ2-3, with D possibly matching TRBD2 (5 bases). The CDR3 has 15 residues. Germline loops: CDR1 SGHRS, CDR2 YFSETQ. The CDR3 loop is CASSLVSKTGGTRYF. As DNA, the CDR3 is TGCGCCAGCAGCTTGGTCTCTAAGACTGGAGGTACGCGGTATTTT. Complete variable domain (other parts from reference TRBV5-1 and TRBJ2-3): KAGVTQTPRYLIKTRGQQVTLSCSPISGHRSVSWYQQTPGQGLQFLFEYFSETQRNKGNFPGRFSGRQFSNSRSEMNVSTLELGDSALYLCASSLVSKTGGTRYFGPGTRLTVL.

This clonotype showed up just a few times. This chain links TRBV7-2 with TRBJ1-6; maybe TRBD1 (5 bases). Trimming took off 5 bases at V and 7 bases at J, with 12 bases between the two ends. Germline CDR1 reads SGHTA; CDR2 reads FQGNSA. The CDR3 contains 14 residues. The DNA for the CDR3 is TGTGCCAGCAGCCTGCGGGGGTCCAATTCACCCCTCCACTTT. Translation gives CASSLRGSNSPLHF.

The V gene is TRBV6-2 or TRBV6-3, the J gene TRBJ1-1; D may be TRBD1 (5 bases). This CDR3 contains 14 residues. The V end was cut by 0 bases, the J end by 7 bases, with 12 bases between. The germline gives CDR1 MNHEY, CDR2 SVGEGT. The CDR3 here is CASSYSPGKVEAFF. CDR3 sequence (DNA): TGTGCCAGCAGTTACTCCCCAGGGAAGGTTGAAGCTTTCTTT.

This clonotype was seen more than once but under ten times. The chain is built from TRBV12-5 and TRBJ2-7; 10 bases map to TRBD1. CDR3 size: 14 residues. J lost 3 bases, V lost 5 bases, and 4 bases had no gene match. Germline V gene lookup returns CDR1 LGHNT and CDR2 FRNRAP. CDR3 in amino acids: CASGIRDRGYEQYF. The CDR3 bases are TGTGCTAGTGGTATTCGGGACAGGGGCTACGAGCAGTACTTC.

This clonotype was counted between two and nine times. J is TRBJ2-1 and V is TRBV20-1, with TRBD2 matching over 10 bases. The CDR3 has 17 residues. Germline values: CDR1 DFQATT, CDR2 SNEGSKA (reference sequence). J lost 1 base, V lost 0 bases, and 6 bases had no gene match. DNA of the CDR3: TGCAGTGCTAGAGATCAGGGTAGCGGGAGGTCCTACAATGAGCAGTTCTTC. Translated, it gives CSARDQGSGRSYNEQFF.

V gene TRBV2 combines with J gene TRBJ2-1; 7 bases match TRBD1. V gave up 5 bases and J gave up 5 bases; unmatched junction bases: 9. The CDR3 runs to 15 residues. CDR1 is SNHLY and CDR2 is FYNNEI in the germline V gene. As DNA, the CDR3 is TGTGCCAGCAGTACCGAGGGGGCATACAACAATGAGCAGTTCTTC. Its translation: CASSTEGAYNNEQFF.

This clonotype occurred a few times. The chain employs TRBV7-8 and TRBJ2-5, with 7 bases fitting TRBD1. Germline CDR1 and CDR2: SGHVS and FQNEAQ. With 2 bases clipped from V and 3 bases from J, the junction kept 9 bases outside the gene matches. The CDR3 has 16 amino acids. The CDR3 here is CASSLSFRGKEETQYF. The CDR3 coding sequence is TGTGCCAGCAGCTTAAGTTTCAGGGGGAAGGAAGAGACCCAGTACTTC.

The V and J genes are TRBV28 and TRBJ2-7; no definite D call. The germline CDR1 and CDR2 sequences are MDHEN and SYDVKM. V dropped 4 bases and J dropped 5 bases, with 9 bases sitting between them. The CDR3 runs 12 residues. The CDR3 reads CASSWGSNEQYF. The CDR3 DNA reads as TGTGCCAGCAGTTGGGGATCCAACGAGCAGTACTTC. Filled out from reference TRBV28 and TRBJ2-7, the complete variable domain reads DVKVTQSSRYLVKRTGEKVFLECVQDMDHENMFWYRQDPGLGLRLIYFSYDVKMKEKGDIPEGYSVSREKKERFSLILESASTNQTSMYLCASSWGSNEQYFGPGTRLTVT.

There are a few counts of this clonotype. J is TRBJ1-2 and V is TRBV4-1, with a tentative D call TRBD1 (5 bases). The CDR3 is 15 residues long. The germline CDR1 and CDR2 sequences are MGHRA and YSYEKL. Trimming left V 0 bases short and J 2 bases short, with 10 bases between. Here the CDR3 DNA reads TGCGCCAGCAGCCAAGAGACAGTTAAGAACTATGGCTACACCTTC. This codes for CASSQETVKNYGYTF.